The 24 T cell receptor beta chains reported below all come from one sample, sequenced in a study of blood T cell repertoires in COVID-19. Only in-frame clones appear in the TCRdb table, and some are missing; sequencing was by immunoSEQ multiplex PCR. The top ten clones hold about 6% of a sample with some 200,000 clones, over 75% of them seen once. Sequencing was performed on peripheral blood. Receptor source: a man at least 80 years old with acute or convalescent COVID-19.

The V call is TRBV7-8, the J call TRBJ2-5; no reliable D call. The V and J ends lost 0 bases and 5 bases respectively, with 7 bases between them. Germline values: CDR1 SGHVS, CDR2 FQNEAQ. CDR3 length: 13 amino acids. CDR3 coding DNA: TGTGCCAGCAGCTTAGCGGGCGCGGAGACCCAGTACTTC. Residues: CASSLAGAETQYF. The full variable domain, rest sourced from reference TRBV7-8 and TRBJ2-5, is GAGVSQSPRYKVAKRGQDVALRCDPISGHVSLFWYQQALGQGPEFLTYFQNEAQLDKSGLPSDRFFAERPEGSVSTLKIQRTQQEDSAVYLCASSLAGAETQYFGPGTRLLVL.

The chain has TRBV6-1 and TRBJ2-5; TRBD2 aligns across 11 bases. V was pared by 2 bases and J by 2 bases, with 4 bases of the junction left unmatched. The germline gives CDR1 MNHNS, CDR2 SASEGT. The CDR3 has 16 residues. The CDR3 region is CASSELAGGPQETQYF. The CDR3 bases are TGTGCCAGCAGTGAACTAGCGGGAGGCCCTCAAGAGACCCAGTACTTC.

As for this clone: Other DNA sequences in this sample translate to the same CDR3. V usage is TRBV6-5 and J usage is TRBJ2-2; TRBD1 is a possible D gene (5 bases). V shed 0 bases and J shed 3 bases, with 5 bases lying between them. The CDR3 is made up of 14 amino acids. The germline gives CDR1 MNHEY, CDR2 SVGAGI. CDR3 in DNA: TGTGCCAGCAGTTACTCGACAGACACCGGGGAGCTGTTTTTT. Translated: CASSYSTDTGELFF.

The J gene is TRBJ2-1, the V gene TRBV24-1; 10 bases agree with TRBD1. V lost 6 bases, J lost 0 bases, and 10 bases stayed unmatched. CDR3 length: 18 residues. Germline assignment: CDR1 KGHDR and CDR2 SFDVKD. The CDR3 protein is CATSPGQGRTSSYNEQFF. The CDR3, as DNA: TGTGCCACCAGTCCGGGACAGGGGCGAACCAGCTCCTACAATGAGCAGTTCTTC.

The DNA for the CDR3 is TGTGCCAGCAGGGTCTCGACACGGACTGAAGCTTTCTTT. It is translated as CASRVSTRTEAFF. The chain joins TRBV28 to TRBJ1-1, with D uncertain. V was shortened by 6 bases and J by 5 bases, with 13 bases between the two germline ends. CDR1 MDHEN and CDR2 SYDVKM come from the germline V gene. CDR3 length equals 13 residues.

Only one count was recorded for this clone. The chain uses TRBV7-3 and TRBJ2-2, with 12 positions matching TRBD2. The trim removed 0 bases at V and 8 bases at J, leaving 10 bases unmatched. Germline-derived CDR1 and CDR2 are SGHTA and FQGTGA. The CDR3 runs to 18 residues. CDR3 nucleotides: TGTGCCAGCAGCTTAACGCGGAAGACTAGCGGGAGTGCTGGGGAGCTGTTTTTT. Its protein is CASSLTRKTSGSAGELFF.

This chain's CDR3 is CASGLGRPNTEAFF. CDR3 nucleotides: TGTGCTAGTGGTTTGGGCAGGCCGAACACTGAAGCTTTCTTT. This chain links TRBV12-5 with TRBJ1-1; no clear D gene. V lost 1 base, J lost 1 base, and 7 bases lay in between. CDR1 is LGHNT, CDR2 FRNRAP, per germline. The length of the CDR3 is 14 residues.

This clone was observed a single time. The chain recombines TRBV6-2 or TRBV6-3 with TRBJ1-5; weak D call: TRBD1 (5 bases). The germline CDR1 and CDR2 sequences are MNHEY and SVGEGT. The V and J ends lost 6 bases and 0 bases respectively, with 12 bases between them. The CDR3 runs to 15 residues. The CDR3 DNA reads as TGTGCCAGCAGCTCGGGACTGAATAGCAATCAGCCCCAGCATTTT. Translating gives CASSSGLNSNQPQHF.

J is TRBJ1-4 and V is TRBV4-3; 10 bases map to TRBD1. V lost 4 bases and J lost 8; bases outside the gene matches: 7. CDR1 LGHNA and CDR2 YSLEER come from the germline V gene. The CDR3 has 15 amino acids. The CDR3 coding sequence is TGCGCCAGCAGCCCCTGGACAGGGGGGCGGGAAAAACTGTTTTTT. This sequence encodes CASSPWTGGREKLFF.

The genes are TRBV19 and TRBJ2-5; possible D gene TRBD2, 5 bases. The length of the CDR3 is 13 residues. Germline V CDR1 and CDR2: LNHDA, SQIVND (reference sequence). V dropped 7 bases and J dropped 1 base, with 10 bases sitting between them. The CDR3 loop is CASNRGSQETQYF. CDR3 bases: TGTGCCAGTAACCGGGGTAGCCAAGAGACCCAGTACTTC.

The DNA of the CDR3 is TGTGCCAGCAGCCCACAACTAGCGGGAGCCTACAATGAGCAGTTCTTC. Its protein product is CASSPQLAGAYNEQFF. The V and J genes are TRBV11-1 and TRBJ2-1, with 11 positions matching TRBD2. Per the germline V gene, CDR1 is SGHAT and CDR2 is FQDESV (reference sequence). This CDR3 is built from 16 residues. The V and J ends lost 5 bases and 2 bases, in that order; junction bases with no gene match: 5. Complete variable domain (other parts from reference TRBV11-1 and TRBJ2-1): EAEVAQSPRYKITEKSQAVAFWCDPISGHATLYWYRQILGQGPELLVQFQDESVVDDSQLPKDRFSAERLKGVDSTLKIQPAELGDSAMYLCASSPQLAGAYNEQFFGPGTRLTVL.

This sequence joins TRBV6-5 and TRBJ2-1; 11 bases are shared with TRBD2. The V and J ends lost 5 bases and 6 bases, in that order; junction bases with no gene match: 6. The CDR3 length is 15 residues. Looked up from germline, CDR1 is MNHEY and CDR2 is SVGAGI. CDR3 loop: CASSPRGLAGNEQFF. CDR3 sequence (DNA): TGTGCCAGCAGTCCCCGAGGACTAGCGGGCAATGAGCAGTTCTTC.

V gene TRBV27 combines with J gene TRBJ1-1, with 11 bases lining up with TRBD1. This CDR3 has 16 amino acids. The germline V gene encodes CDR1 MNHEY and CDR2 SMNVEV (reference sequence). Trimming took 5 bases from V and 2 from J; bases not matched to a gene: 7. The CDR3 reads CASSPWTGGGNTEAFF. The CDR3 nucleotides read TGTGCCAGCAGTCCTTGGACAGGGGGCGGTAACACTGAAGCTTTCTTT.

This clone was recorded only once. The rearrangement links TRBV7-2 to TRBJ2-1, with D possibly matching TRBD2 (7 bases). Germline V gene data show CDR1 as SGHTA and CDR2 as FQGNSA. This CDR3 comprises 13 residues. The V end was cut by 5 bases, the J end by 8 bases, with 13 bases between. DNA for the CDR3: TGTGCCAGCAGCCCACCGGGGGGCCATGAGCAGTTCTTC. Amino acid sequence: CASSPPGGHEQFF.

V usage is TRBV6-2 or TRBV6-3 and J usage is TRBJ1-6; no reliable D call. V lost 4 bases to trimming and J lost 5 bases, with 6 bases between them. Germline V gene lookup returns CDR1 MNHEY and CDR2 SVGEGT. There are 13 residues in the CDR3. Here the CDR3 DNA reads TGTGCCAGCAGTTCCAGGAATAATTCACCCCTCCACTTT. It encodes CASSSRNNSPLHF.

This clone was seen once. The CDR3 loop reads CSALTTKRGRAAYEQYF. In nucleotides, the CDR3 is TGCAGCGCGCTAACAACTAAGCGCGGGAGGGCCGCCTACGAGCAGTACTTC. The genes are TRBV29-1 and TRBJ2-7; 9 nucleotides match TRBD2. This CDR3 spans 17 amino acids. The junction had 18 bases not matched to a gene; V was cut back by 7 bases and J by 2 bases. CDR1 is SQVTM and CDR2 is ANQGSEA in the germline V gene.

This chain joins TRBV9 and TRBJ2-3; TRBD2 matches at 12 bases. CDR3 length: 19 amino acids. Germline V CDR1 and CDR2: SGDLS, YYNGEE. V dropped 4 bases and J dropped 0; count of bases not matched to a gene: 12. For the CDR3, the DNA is TGTGCCAGCAGCTCCGGAAGACTAGCGGGAGTTGGTAGCACAGATACGCAGTATTTT. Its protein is CASSSGRLAGVGSTDTQYF.

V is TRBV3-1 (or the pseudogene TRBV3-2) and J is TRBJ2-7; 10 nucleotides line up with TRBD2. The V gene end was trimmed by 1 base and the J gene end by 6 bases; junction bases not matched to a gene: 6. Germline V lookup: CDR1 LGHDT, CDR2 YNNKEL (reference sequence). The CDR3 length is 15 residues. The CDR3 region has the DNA TGTGCCAGCAGCCAAGTAGTAGCGGGAGGCGGCGAGCAGTACTTC. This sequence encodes CASSQVVAGGGEQYF.

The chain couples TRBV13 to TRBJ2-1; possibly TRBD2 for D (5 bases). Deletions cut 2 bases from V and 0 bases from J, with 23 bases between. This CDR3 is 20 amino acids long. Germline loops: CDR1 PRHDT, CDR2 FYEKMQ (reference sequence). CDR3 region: CASSLSLGILRTPSYNEQFF. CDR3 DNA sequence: TGTGCCAGCAGCTTATCGTTAGGGATTCTGAGGACTCCCTCCTACAATGAGCAGTTCTTC.

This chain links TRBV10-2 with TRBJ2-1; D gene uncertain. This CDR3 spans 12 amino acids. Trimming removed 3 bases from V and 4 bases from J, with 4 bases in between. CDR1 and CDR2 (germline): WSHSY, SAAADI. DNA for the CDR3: TGCGCCAGCAGTGAACGGTACAATGAGCAGTTCTTC. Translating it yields CASSERYNEQFF.

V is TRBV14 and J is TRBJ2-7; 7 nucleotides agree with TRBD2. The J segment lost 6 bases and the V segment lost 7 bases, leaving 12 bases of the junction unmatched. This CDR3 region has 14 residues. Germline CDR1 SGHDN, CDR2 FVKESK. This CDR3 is CASKAGALEGEQYV. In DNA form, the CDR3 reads TGTGCCAGCAAGGCGGGAGCCCTCGAGGGCGAGCAGTACGTC.

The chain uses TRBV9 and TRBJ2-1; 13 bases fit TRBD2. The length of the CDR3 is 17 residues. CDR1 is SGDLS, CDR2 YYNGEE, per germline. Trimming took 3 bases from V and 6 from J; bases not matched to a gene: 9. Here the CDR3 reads CASSAGLAGNIFNEQFF. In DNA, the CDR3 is TGTGCCAGCAGCGCGGGACTAGCGGGAAATATTTTCAATGAGCAGTTCTTC. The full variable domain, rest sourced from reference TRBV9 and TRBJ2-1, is DSGVTQTPKHLITATGQRVTLRCSPRSGDLSVYWYQQSLDQGLQFLIQYYNGEERAKGNILERFSAQQFPDLHSELNLSSLELGDSALYFCASSAGLAGNIFNEQFFGPGTRLTVL.

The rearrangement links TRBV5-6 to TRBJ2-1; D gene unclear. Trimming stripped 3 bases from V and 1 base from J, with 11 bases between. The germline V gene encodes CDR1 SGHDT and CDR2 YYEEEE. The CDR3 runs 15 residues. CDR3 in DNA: TGTGCCAGCAGCTATGGCTGGGCTTCCTACAATGAGCAGTTCTTC. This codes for CASSYGWASYNEQFF. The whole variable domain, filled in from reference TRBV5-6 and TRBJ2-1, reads DAGVTQSPTHLIKTRGQQVTLRCSPKSGHDTVSWYQQALGQGPQFIFQYYEEEERQRGNFPDRFSGHQFPNYSSELNVNALLLGDSALYLCASSYGWASYNEQFFGPGTRLTVL.

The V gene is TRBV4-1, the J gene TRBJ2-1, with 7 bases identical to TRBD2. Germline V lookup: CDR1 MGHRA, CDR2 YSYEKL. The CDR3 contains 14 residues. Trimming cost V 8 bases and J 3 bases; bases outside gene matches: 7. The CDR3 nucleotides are TGCGCCAGCTCAAGACTAGCTTTCTACAATGAGCAGTTCTTC. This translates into CASSRLAFYNEQFF.